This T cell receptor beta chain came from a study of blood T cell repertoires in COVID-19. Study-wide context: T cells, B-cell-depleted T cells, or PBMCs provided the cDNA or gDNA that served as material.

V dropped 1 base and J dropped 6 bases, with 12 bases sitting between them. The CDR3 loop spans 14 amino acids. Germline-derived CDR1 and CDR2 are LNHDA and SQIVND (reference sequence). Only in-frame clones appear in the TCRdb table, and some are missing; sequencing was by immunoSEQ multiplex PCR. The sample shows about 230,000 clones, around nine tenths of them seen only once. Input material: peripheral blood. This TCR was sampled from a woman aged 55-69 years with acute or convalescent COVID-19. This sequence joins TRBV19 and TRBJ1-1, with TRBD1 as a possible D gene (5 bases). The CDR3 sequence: CASSIGGVSPEAFF. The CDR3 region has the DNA TGTGCCAGTAGTATAGGGGGGGTATCGCCTGAAGCTTTCTTT.